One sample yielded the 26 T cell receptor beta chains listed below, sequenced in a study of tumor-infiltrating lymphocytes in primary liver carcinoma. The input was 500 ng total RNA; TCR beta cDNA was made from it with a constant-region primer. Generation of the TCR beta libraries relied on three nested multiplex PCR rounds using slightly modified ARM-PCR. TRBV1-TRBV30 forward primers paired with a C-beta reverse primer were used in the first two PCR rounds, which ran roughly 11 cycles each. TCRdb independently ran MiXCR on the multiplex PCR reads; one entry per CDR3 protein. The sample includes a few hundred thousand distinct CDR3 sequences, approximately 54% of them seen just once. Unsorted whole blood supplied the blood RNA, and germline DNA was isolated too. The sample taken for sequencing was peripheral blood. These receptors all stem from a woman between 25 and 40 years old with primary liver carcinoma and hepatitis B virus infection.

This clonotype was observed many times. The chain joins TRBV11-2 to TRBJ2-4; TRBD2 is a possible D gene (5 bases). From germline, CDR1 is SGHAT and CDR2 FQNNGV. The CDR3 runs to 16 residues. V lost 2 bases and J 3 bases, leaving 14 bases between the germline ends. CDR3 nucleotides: TGTGCCAGCAGCTTAACCCCGGGATTGGTCAAAAACATTCAGTACTTC. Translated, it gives CASSLTPGLVKNIQYF.

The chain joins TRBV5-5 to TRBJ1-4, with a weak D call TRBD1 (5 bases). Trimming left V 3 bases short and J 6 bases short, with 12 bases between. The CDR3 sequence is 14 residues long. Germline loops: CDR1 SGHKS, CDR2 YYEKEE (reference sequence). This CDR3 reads CASSSGTPDEKLFF. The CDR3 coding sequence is TGTGCCAGCAGCTCCGGGACTCCCGATGAAAAACTGTTTTTT.

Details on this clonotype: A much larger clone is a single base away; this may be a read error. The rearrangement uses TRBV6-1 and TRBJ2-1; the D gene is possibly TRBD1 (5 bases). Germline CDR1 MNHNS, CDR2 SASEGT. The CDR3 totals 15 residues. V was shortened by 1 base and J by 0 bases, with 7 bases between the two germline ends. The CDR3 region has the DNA TGTGCCAGCAGTGAAGTGGACATCTCCTACAATGAGCAGTTCTTC. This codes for CASSEVDISYNEQFF.

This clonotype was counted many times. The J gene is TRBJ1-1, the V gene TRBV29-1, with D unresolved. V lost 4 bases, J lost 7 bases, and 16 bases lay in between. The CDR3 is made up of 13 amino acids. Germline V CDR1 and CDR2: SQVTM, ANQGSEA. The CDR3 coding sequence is TGCAGCGTTGCTTACGGGCAGGAGGTTGAAGCTTTCTTT. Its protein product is CSVAYGQEVEAFF.

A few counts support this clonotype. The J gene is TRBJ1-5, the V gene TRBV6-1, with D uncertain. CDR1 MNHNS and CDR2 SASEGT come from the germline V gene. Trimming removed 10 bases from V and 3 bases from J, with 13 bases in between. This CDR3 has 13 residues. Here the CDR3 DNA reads TGTGCCACCCGCGAACAGTTCAATCAGCCCCAGCATTTT. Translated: CATREQFNQPQHF.

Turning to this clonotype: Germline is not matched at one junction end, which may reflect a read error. The CDR3 DNA reads as TGTGCCAGCAGTTACATTAAACATATCTCCTACAATGAGCCGTTCTTC. Translated, it gives CASSYIKHISYNEPFF. The rearrangement joins TRBV11-2 to TRBJ2-1, with D unclear. CDR3 length equals 16 residues. The germline gives CDR1 SGHAT, CDR2 FQNNGV.

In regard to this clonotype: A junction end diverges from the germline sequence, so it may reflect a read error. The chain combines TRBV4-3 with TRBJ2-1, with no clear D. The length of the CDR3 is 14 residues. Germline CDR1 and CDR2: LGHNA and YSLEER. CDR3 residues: CASNHTELVNGQFF. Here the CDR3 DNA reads TGCGCCAGCAACCACACAGAGTTAGTCAATGGGCAGTTCTTC.

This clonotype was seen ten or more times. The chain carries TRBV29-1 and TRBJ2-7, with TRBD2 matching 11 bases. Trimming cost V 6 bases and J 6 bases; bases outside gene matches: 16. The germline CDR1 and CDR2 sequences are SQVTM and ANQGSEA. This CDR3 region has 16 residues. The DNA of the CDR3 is TGCAGCGTCGGGCTAGCGGGAGGTCACAACCCTCTCGAGCAGTACTTC. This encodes CSVGLAGGHNPLEQYF.

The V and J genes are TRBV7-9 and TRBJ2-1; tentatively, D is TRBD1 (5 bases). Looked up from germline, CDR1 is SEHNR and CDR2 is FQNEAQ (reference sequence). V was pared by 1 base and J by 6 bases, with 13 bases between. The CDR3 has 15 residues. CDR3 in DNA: TGTGCCAGCAGCTTAGGTGCAGGGCTAAGCAATGAGCAGTTCTTC. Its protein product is CASSLGAGLSNEQFF.

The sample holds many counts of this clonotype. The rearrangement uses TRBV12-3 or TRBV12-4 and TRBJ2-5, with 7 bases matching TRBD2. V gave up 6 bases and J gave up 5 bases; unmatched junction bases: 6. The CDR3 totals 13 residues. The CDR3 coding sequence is TGTGCCAGCAGCCGGGTTAGCGGGGAGACCCAGTACTTC. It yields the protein CASSRVSGETQYF.

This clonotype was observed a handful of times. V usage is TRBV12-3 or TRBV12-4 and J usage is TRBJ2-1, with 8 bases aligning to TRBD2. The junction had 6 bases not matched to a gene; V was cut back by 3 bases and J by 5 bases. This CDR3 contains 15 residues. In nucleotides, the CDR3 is TGTGCCAGCAGTTTTCCTAGCGGGTATAACAATGAGCAGTTCTTC. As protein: CASSFPSGYNNEQFF.

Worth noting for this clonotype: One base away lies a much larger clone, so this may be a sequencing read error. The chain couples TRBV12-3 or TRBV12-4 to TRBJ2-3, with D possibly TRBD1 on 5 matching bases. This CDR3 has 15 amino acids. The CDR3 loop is CASSLYQGKTDAQYF. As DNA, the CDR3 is TGTGCCAGCAGTTTATACCAGGGTAAAACAGATGCGCAGTATTTT.

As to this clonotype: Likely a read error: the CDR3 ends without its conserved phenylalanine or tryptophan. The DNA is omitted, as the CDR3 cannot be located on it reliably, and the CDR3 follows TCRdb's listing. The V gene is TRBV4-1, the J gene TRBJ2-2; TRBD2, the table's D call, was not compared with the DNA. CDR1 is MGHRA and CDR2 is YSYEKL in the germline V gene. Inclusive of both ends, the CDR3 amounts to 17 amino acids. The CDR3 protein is CASSQDRAGANTGEPFY.

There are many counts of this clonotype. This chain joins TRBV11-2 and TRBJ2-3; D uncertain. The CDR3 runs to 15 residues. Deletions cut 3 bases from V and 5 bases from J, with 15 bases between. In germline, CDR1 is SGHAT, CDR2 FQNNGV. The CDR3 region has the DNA TGTGCCAGCAGCTTTTTGGGCAGGAATCAAGATACGCAGTATTTT. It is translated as CASSFLGRNQDTQYF.

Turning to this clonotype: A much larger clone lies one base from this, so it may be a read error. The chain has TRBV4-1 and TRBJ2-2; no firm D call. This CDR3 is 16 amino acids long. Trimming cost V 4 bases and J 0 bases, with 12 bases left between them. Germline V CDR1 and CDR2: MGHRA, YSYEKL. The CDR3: CASSLFGGANTGELFF. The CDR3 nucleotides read TGCGCCAGCAGCCTTTTTGGCGGCGCGAACACCGGGGAGCTGTTTTTT.

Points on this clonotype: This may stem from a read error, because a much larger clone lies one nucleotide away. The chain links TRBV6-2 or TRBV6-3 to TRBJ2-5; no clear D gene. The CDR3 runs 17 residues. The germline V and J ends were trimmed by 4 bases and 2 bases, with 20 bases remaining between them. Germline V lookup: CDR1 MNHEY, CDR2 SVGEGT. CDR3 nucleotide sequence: TGTGCCAGCAGTTCGCAACGTTCGGCGACTCCTCAAGAGACCCAGTACTTC. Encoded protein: CASSSQRSATPQETQYF.

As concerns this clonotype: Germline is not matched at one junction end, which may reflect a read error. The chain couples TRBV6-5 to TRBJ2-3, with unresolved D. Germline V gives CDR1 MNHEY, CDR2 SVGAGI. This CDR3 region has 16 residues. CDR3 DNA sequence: TGTGTCAGCAGTTACTCGGCATATTGGGGCACAGATACGCAGTATTTT. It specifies CVSSYSAYWGTDTQYF.

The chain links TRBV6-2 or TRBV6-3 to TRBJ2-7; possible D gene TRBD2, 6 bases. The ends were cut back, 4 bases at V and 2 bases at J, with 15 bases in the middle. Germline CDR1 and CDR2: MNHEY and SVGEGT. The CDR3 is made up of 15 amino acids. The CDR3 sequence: CASSFDRDSTYEQYF. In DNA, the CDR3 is TGTGCCAGCAGTTTCGACCGGGACTCCACCTACGAGCAGTACTTC.

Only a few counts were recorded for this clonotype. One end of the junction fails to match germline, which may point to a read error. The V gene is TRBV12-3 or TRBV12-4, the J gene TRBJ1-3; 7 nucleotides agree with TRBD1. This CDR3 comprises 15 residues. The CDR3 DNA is TGTGCCCGCAGTTGGGACAGAGGCTCTGGAAACACCATATATTTT. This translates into CARSWDRGSGNTIYF.

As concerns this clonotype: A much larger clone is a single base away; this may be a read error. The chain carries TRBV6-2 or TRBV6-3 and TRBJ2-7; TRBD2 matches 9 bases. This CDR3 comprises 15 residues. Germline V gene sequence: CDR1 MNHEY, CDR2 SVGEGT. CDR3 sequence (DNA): TGTGCCAGCAGTCCTAGACTAGCGGAAGGCAACGAGCGGTACTTC. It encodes CASSPRLAEGNERYF.

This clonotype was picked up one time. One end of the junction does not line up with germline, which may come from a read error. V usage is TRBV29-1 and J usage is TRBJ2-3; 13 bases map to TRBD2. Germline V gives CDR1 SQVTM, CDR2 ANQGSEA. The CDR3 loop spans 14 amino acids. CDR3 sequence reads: CSARLAGGGDMQYF. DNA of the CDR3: TGCAGCGCCCGACTAGCGGGAGGAGGAGATATGCAGTATTTT.

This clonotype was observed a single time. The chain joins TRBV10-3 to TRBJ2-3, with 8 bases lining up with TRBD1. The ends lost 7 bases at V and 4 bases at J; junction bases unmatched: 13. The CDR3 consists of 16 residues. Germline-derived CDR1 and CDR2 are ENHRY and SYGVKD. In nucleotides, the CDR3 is TGTGCCATCATTGGGACCGGACAGGGTTGGGCAGATACGCAGTATTTT. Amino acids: CAIIGTGQGWADTQYF.

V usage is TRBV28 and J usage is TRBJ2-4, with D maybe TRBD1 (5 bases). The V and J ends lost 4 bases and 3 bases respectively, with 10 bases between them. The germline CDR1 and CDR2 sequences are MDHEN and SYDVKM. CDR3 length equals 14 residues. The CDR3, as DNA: TGTGCCAGCAGTTGGCAGGGTGGCAAAAACATTCAGTACTTC. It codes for CASSWQGGKNIQYF.

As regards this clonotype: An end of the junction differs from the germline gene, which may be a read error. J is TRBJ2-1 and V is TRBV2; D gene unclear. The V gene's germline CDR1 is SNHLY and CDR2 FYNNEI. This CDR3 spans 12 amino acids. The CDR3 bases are TGTGCCAGCAGTGGCTGGCAAGGTGAGCACTTCTTC. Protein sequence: CASSGWQGEHFF.

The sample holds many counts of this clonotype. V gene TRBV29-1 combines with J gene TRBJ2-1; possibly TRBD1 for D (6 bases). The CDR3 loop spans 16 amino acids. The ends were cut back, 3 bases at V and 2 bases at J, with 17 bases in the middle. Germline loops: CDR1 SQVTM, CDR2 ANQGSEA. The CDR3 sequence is CSVDLPLDRPYNEQFF. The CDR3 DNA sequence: TGCAGCGTTGACCTCCCCCTGGACAGACCCTACAATGAGCAGTTCTTC.

CDR3 coding DNA: TGCAGCGTTGCACCTGGGAGGGGACCCACTGAAGCTTTCTTT. Translating gives CSVAPGRGPTEAFF. The V gene is TRBV29-1, the J gene TRBJ1-1; D perhaps matches TRBD1 (5 bases). V was shortened by 4 bases and J by 4 bases, with 16 bases between the two germline ends. The CDR3 is made up of 14 amino acids. Germline CDR1 is SQVTM and CDR2 is ANQGSEA.